Listed below are T cell receptor beta chains from one sample, sequenced in a study of OX40 agonist ivuxolimab in advanced cancers. TCRdb keeps only in-frame clones here, not all; method: immunoSEQ multiplex PCR. The profile shows tens of thousands of clones, 85% of them singletons. Sequenced here: CD4+ or CD8+ T cells sorted from blood, sampled in a trial of the OX40 agonist ivuxolimab. Receptor source: an adult with an advanced solid tumor such as melanoma, head and neck, liver or kidney cancer. Each CDR3 is given with its conserved first and last residue. The order of the fields is D gene, V gene, clone size, J gene, CDR3 protein, CDR3 DNA. A D gene is named only where the DNA matches it firmly. Rows may omit the clone size; those that give it use once, few, many or a size class.

d_gene: -; v_gene: TRBV9; abundance: -; j_gene: TRBJ2-1; CDR3aa: CASTTAADYNEQFF; CDR3nt: TGTGCCAGCACCACAGCGGCGGACTACAATGAGCAGTTCTTC
d_gene: TRBD2; v_gene: TRBV9; abundance: -; j_gene: TRBJ2-1; CDR3aa: CASTSGSRSYNEQFF; CDR3nt: TGTGCCAGCACTAGCGGGAGTAGGTCCTACAATGAGCAGTTCTTC
d_gene: -; v_gene: TRBV2; abundance: -; j_gene: TRBJ2-5; CDR3aa: CASSQGGPRAQYF; CDR3nt: TGTGCCAGCAGCCAGGGGGGGCCAAGGGCCCAGTACTTC
d_gene: -; v_gene: TRBV5-1; abundance: -; j_gene: TRBJ1-2; CDR3aa: CASSLEPGRTNYGYTF; CDR3nt: TGCGCCAGCAGCTTGGAACCGGGACGGACTAACTATGGCTACACCTTC
d_gene: -; v_gene: TRBV7-7; abundance: once; j_gene: TRBJ2-7; CDR3aa: CASSLVAGDEQYF; CDR3nt: TGTGCTAGCAGCTTAGTGGCAGGGGACGAGCAGTACTTC
d_gene: TRBD1; v_gene: TRBV28; abundance: -; j_gene: TRBJ2-3; CDR3aa: CASRTGGVITDTQYF; CDR3nt: TGTGCCAGCCGAACAGGGGGCGTAATCACAGATACGCAGTATTTT
d_gene: -; v_gene: TRBV2; abundance: -; j_gene: TRBJ2-3; CDR3aa: CASSAWQGGRTDTQYF; CDR3nt: TGTGCCAGCAGTGCCTGGCAGGGGGGCAGGACAGATACGCAGTATTTT
d_gene: -; v_gene: TRBV20-1; abundance: -; j_gene: TRBJ2-7; CDR3aa: CSARDQRSHYF; CDR3nt: TGCAGTGCTAGAGATCAGCGATCTCACTACTTC
d_gene: -; v_gene: TRBV5-8; abundance: -; j_gene: TRBJ1-2; CDR3aa: CASSLAFYSRYGYTF; CDR3nt: TGTGCCAGCAGCTTGGCCTTCTACAGCCGATATGGCTACACCTTC
d_gene: -; v_gene: TRBV19; abundance: few; j_gene: TRBJ1-1; CDR3aa: CASGAGGAITEAFF; CDR3nt: TGTGCCAGTGGGGCGGGGGGCGCAATAACTGAAGCTTTCTTT
d_gene: -; v_gene: TRBV7-2; abundance: -; j_gene: TRBJ2-7; CDR3aa: CASSLAGIYEQYF; CDR3nt: TGTGCCAGCAGCTTGGCAGGGATCTACGAGCAGTACTTC
d_gene: -; v_gene: TRBV28; abundance: -; j_gene: TRBJ1-2; CDR3aa: CASSPYPLGNNYGYTF; CDR3nt: TGTGCCAGCAGTCCCTACCCCCTCGGCAATAACTATGGCTACACCTTC
d_gene: -; v_gene: TRBV30; abundance: -; j_gene: TRBJ1-4; CDR3aa: CAWSGQAPKKLFF; CDR3nt: TGTGCCTGGAGTGGACAGGCGCCCAAGAAACTGTTTTTT
d_gene: -; v_gene: TRBV4-1; abundance: -; j_gene: TRBJ2-1; CDR3aa: CASSPRNDNEQFF; CDR3nt: TGCGCCAGCAGCCCGCGGAACGACAATGAGCAGTTCTTC
d_gene: -; v_gene: TRBV10-2; abundance: -; j_gene: TRBJ2-2; CDR3aa: CASRTQPGAKLGELFF; CDR3nt: TGCGCCAGCAGGACCCAGCCCGGGGCCAAATTAGGGGAGCTGTTTTTT
d_gene: -; v_gene: TRBV14; abundance: -; j_gene: TRBJ2-3; CDR3aa: CASSQDRAVGTDTQYF; CDR3nt: TGTGCCAGCAGCCAAGACAGGGCGGTGGGCACAGATACGCAGTATTTT
d_gene: -; v_gene: TRBV30; abundance: -; j_gene: TRBJ1-2; CDR3aa: CAGPPGVGNASNYGYTF; CDR3nt: TGTGCCGGACCCCCAGGCGTAGGGAACGCGTCTAACTATGGCTACACCTTC
d_gene: -; v_gene: TRBV6-6; abundance: -; j_gene: TRBJ1-1; CDR3aa: CASRITGFRNTEAFF; CDR3nt: TGTGCCAGCAGGATCACGGGTTTTAGGAACACTGAAGCTTTCTTT
d_gene: -; v_gene: TRBV15; abundance: once; j_gene: TRBJ2-3; CDR3aa: CATSRTRGTTDSSTDTQYF; CDR3nt: TGTGCCACCAGCAGAACCCGAGGGACAACAGATTCTAGCACAGATACGCAGTATTTT
d_gene: -; v_gene: TRBV11-3; abundance: -; j_gene: TRBJ1-6; CDR3aa: CARRGGRGNSPLHF; CDR3nt: TGTGCCAGGCGGGGGGGGCGAGGTAATTCACCCCTCCACTTT
d_gene: TRBD1; v_gene: TRBV2; abundance: -; j_gene: TRBJ1-4; CDR3aa: CASSENRGRGFGKLFF; CDR3nt: TGTGCCAGCAGTGAAAACAGGGGGAGAGGCTTCGGAAAACTGTTTTTT
d_gene: TRBD1; v_gene: TRBV13; abundance: -; j_gene: TRBJ1-6; CDR3aa: CASSSWTGRAYNSPLHF; CDR3nt: TGTGCCAGCAGCTCCTGGACAGGGCGCGCCTATAATTCACCCCTCCACTTT